This T cell receptor beta chain was retrieved from a study of cytomegalovirus exposure and HLA in healthy donors. Study results and caveats: The study flagged about 150 TCR beta chains as cytomegalovirus-associated.

Worth noting for this clone: The antigen remains unidentified.

The germline CDR1 and CDR2 sequences are MNHEY and SVGAGI. Trimming took 5 bases from V and 8 from J; bases not matched to a gene: 5. The CDR3 covers 12 residues. Researchers ran the PCR with 60 Vbeta and 13 Jbeta primers. As handled by the study authors: Counted up in a later analysis, unique TCR beta chains came to 65 million to 80 million, with around 11 million shared. Measured with immunoSEQ multiplex PCR; TCRdb has only the in-frame clones, and not every one. V and J calls and clone size are copied from that table; D and trimming were computed from the DNA. The sample has fewer than 40,000 clones; about 63% are singletons.

Sequenced: PBMCs. The receptor's source is a man in his forties or fifties in good health and CMV-seropositive. This sequence joins TRBV6-5 and TRBJ1-2; TRBD1 matches at 7 bases. CDR3 nucleotides: TGTGCCAGCAGTAACAGGGACAGAGGCTACACCTTC. It translates to CASSNRDRGYTF.